This T cell receptor (beta chain) is drawn from a study of graft-versus-host responses after intestinal transplantation. Details on this clone: Its antigen is as yet unknown.

Profiled with immunoSEQ multiplex PCR; TCRdb holds only in-frame clones, not every one. Here the sample spans 96,000 or so clones, about 90% being singletons. The CDR3 is 13 amino acids. CDR1 and CDR2 (germline): MDHEN, SYDVKM. The ends were cut back, 3 bases at V and 4 bases at J, with 9 bases in the middle. The clonotype originates from a human donor who received an intestinal transplant. The sequencing used unstimulated CD4+ T cells sorted from spleen or lymph node cells, collected before intestinal transplant. The V call is TRBV28, the J call TRBJ1-2, with D unresolved. The CDR3 loop is CASSFLSGYGYTF. CDR3 nucleotides: TGTGCCAGCAGTTTTTTATCCGGCTATGGCTACACCTTC.